This T cell receptor beta chain was observed in a study of cytotoxic CD8 clonotypes in ibrutinib-treated CLL. Overall study context: The patient breakdown showed roughly ten relapsed/refractory and approximately 15 treatment-naive cases, with about 18 IGHV unmutated. Partial response occurred in 24 patients and complete response in 2; at median about 70 months, around 14 remained remitted and roughly 12 progressed.

Whole-study findings and limits: A difference in sampling times existed between sustained-remission and progressing patients.

TCRdb keeps only in-frame clones here, not all; method: immunoSEQ multiplex PCR. Of 150,000 or so clones in the sample, approximately 80% were seen once. The CDR3 has 15 residues. Trimming removed 1 base at V and 4 bases at J, with 14 bases between. The V gene's germline CDR1 is SGHNT and CDR2 YYREEE (reference sequence). Details on this clone: Its specificity is not known.

This receptor was taken from a human donor with chronic lymphocytic leukemia. Sequenced material: PBMCs, taken after 36 months of ibrutinib treatment. The chain has TRBV5-4 and TRBJ1-2; a weak D match, TRBD1 (5 bases). This CDR3 is CASSLSVRVGYGYTF. CDR3 nucleotides: TGTGCCAGCAGCTTGTCGGTCAGGGTCGGCTATGGCTACACCTTC.